The 18 T cell receptor beta chains below all came from one sample that was sequenced in a study of shared clonotypes between healthy human individuals. Profiling relied on immunoSEQ multiplex PCR, and the TCRdb table lists in-frame clones only, not all of them. The profile covers approximately 1,500,000 clones, with roughly 98% appearing a single time and less than 0.55% taken by the ten largest. Sequencing was carried out using naive CD4+ T cells sorted from blood. Subset reported: CD45RA+ positively selected. These receptors came from a young man in good health.

The sample holds one count of this clone. The CDR3 here is CASSLSGLADYNEQFF. The CDR3 DNA sequence: TGTGCCAGCAGTTTGTCAGGACTAGCGGATTACAATGAGCAGTTCTTC. This chain connects TRBV27 to TRBJ2-1; 10 positions agree with TRBD2. Germline CDR1 MNHEY, CDR2 SMNVEV (reference sequence). The ends lost 3 bases at V and 4 bases at J; junction bases unmatched: 6. CDR3 length: 16 amino acids.

V usage is TRBV28 and J usage is TRBJ1-2; D is undetermined. From germline, CDR1 is MDHEN and CDR2 SYDVKM. This CDR3 is 11 amino acids long. V lost 4 bases to trimming and J lost 6 bases, with 6 bases between them. CDR3: CASSSTHGYTF. DNA for the CDR3: TGTGCCAGCAGTTCCACCCATGGCTACACCTTC.

This chain uses TRBV28 with TRBJ2-4; D not resolved. This CDR3 is built from 14 residues. Germline V gene lookup returns CDR1 MDHEN and CDR2 SYDVKM. The ends were cut back, 3 bases at V and 0 bases at J, with 6 bases in the middle. CDR3 region: CASSFSLAKNIQYF. CDR3 in DNA: TGTGCCAGCAGTTTCAGCCTAGCCAAAAACATTCAGTACTTC.

V gene TRBV7-2 combines with J gene TRBJ2-4, with 7 positions matching TRBD2. This CDR3 has 18 amino acids. CDR1 SGHTA and CDR2 FQGNSA come from the germline V gene. After removal of 0 bases from V and 0 bases from J, the junction contained 8 bases not matched to a gene. This chain's CDR3 is CASSLAPGAGVAKNIQYF. DNA of the CDR3: TGTGCCAGCAGCTTAGCGCCTGGGGCGGGGGTAGCCAAAAACATTCAGTACTTC.

The chain has TRBV6-6 and TRBJ2-1; 7 bases agree with TRBD1. J lost 0 bases, V lost 6 bases, and 8 bases had no gene match. Germline-derived CDR1 and CDR2 are MNHNY and SVGAGI (reference sequence). There are 16 residues in the CDR3. In DNA, the CDR3 is TGTGCCAGCAGCAGACACAGGGGCAGCTCCTACAATGAGCAGTTCTTC. Amino acids: CASSRHRGSSYNEQFF.

This chain links TRBV15 with TRBJ2-5; 12 bases align to TRBD2. The V and J ends lost 3 bases and 4 bases, in that order; junction bases with no gene match: 3. The CDR3 spans 15 residues. Looked up from germline, CDR1 is LNHNV and CDR2 is YYDKDF (reference sequence). CDR3 residues: CATSRRTSGTETQYF. The CDR3 nucleotides read TGTGCCACCAGCAGGAGGACTAGCGGGACAGAGACCCAGTACTTC.

This chain links TRBV27 with TRBJ2-1; tentative D call: TRBD1 (5 bases). Trimming shortened V by 7 bases and J by 0 bases, and 19 bases separated the two germline ends. The germline V gene encodes CDR1 MNHEY and CDR2 SMNVEV (reference sequence). This CDR3 region has 17 residues. CDR3 residues: CASILRGHSSSYNEQFF. CDR3 nucleotide sequence: TGTGCCAGCATCCTTAGGGGTCACTCGAGCTCCTACAATGAGCAGTTCTTC.

This chain uses TRBV5-4 with TRBJ1-1; D call uncertain. There are 14 residues in the CDR3. V was trimmed by 1 base and J by 0 bases, leaving 7 bases between them. Germline V lookup: CDR1 SGHNT, CDR2 YYREEE (reference sequence). The CDR3 loop is CASSLTGVNTEAFF. Written as DNA, the CDR3 is TGTGCCAGCAGCTTGACTGGCGTGAACACTGAAGCTTTCTTT.

As for this clone: One junction end does not reproduce the germline sequence, and a read error may be involved. The V and J genes are TRBV7-2 and TRBJ2-2, with a tentative D call TRBD1 (5 bases). The CDR3 spans 17 residues. Looked up from germline, CDR1 is SGHTA and CDR2 is FQGNSA. The chain's CDR3 is CASSLAGANTKTGELFF. The CDR3 nucleotides are TGTGCCAGCAGCTTAGCAGGGGCCAATACGAAAACCGGGGAGCTGTTTTTT.

This chain joins TRBV5-1 and TRBJ2-6, with D perhaps given as TRBD1 or TRBD2 (5 bases each). V was clipped by 4 bases and J by 4 bases, with 15 bases between them. The germline V gene has CDR1 SGHRS and CDR2 YFSETQ. The CDR3 is made up of 16 amino acids. Here the CDR3 DNA reads TGCGCCAGCAGCCCAGGGACGGCCCTCGGGGCCAACGTCCTGACTTTC. Translating gives CASSPGTALGANVLTF.

This chain connects TRBV7-2 to TRBJ2-2; no definite D call. Trimming took off 0 bases at V and 4 bases at J, with 9 bases between the two ends. Germline CDR1 and CDR2: SGHTA and FQGNSA. The length of the CDR3 is 15 residues. The CDR3 is CASSLAQIGTGELFF. In nucleotides, the CDR3 is TGTGCCAGCAGCTTAGCACAGATAGGCACCGGGGAGCTGTTTTTT. Using reference TRBV7-2 and TRBJ2-2 for the parts outside the CDR3, the full variable domain is GAGVSQSPSNKVTEKGKDVELRCDPISGHTALYWYRQSLGQGLEFLIYFQGNSAPDKSGLPSDRFSAERTGGSVSTLTIQRTQQEDSAVYLCASSLAQIGTGELFFGEGSRLTVL.

This chain uses TRBV5-1 with TRBJ2-3; 14 nucleotides match TRBD2. Germline V CDR1 and CDR2: SGHRS, YFSETQ. J lost 5 bases, V lost 3 bases, and 11 bases had no gene match. This CDR3 contains 18 residues. CDR3 in amino acids: CASSSGLAGGTRGDTQYF. The CDR3 nucleotides are TGCGCCAGCAGCTCCGGACTAGCGGGAGGAACCCGTGGAGATACGCAGTATTTT.

The gene calls are TRBV25-1 and TRBJ1-1, with 10 bases matching TRBD1. CDR1 and CDR2 (germline): MGHDK, SYGVNS. J lost 4 bases, V lost 6 bases, and 8 bases had no gene match. The CDR3 length is 15 residues. Here the CDR3 reads CASSNMWTGGTEAFF. DNA for the CDR3: TGTGCCAGCAGCAATATGTGGACAGGGGGCACTGAAGCTTTCTTT.

The chain couples TRBV5-4 to TRBJ2-3, with TRBD2 identical over 11 bases. J lost 8 bases, V lost 0 bases, and 5 bases had no gene match. The CDR3 has 15 amino acids. Germline CDR1 SGHNT, CDR2 YYREEE (reference sequence). In DNA form, the CDR3 reads TGTGCCAGCAGCTTGGCTGCTAGCGGGAGGAGTACGCAGTATTTT. Protein product: CASSLAASGRSTQYF. Using reference TRBV5-4 and TRBJ2-3 for the parts outside the CDR3, the full variable domain is ETGVTQSPTHLIKTRGQQVTLRCSSQSGHNTVSWYQQALGQGPQFIFQYYREEENGRGNFPPRFSGLQFPNYSSELNVNALELDDSALYLCASSLAASGRSTQYFGPGTRLTVL.

This chain joins TRBV7-3 and TRBJ1-4; a weak D match, TRBD1 (5 bases). CDR1 is SGHTA and CDR2 is FQGTGA in the germline V gene. This CDR3 region has 13 residues. Trimming took off 4 bases at V and 8 bases at J, with 11 bases between the two ends. The CDR3 spells CASSSGAREKLFF. The CDR3, as DNA: TGTGCCAGCAGCTCCGGGGCAAGAGAAAAACTGTTTTTT.

V gene TRBV19 combines with J gene TRBJ1-1; D is ambiguous. The CDR3 sequence is 11 residues long. Germline V gene data show CDR1 as LNHDA and CDR2 as SQIVND (reference sequence). V gave up 4 bases and J gave up 3 bases, with 3 bases separating them. For the CDR3, the DNA is TGTGCCAGTAGTAAGCACACTGAAGCTTTCTTT. Residues: CASSKHTEAFF.

The rearrangement uses TRBV28 and TRBJ2-7; D remains ambiguous. Germline CDR1 is MDHEN and CDR2 is SYDVKM. V was clipped by 4 bases and J by 5 bases, with 12 bases between them. CDR3 length: 13 amino acids. The CDR3 DNA is TGTGCCAGCAGTTCGTCCCCACGCGACGAGCAGTACTTC. Residues: CASSSSPRDEQYF.

The chain carries TRBV28 and TRBJ2-7; D is ambiguous. This CDR3 region has 12 residues. Trimming stripped 8 bases from V and 6 bases from J, with 14 bases between. Germline loops: CDR1 MDHEN, CDR2 SYDVKM. This CDR3 is CASREPLGEQYF. The CDR3 nucleotides are TGTGCCAGCCGAGAACCTCTGGGCGAGCAGTACTTC.